The entry below gives a single TCR beta chain sequence along with its context. Only a few counts were recorded for this clonotype. Which antigen it targets is not known. No qualities accompany the bases; no much larger clone lies one base away. The library was built by means of 5' RACE. Sequencing used an Illumina HiSeq 2500. A second about 7 to 11 cycle PCR used a sample-barcoded 5' primer and a J-beta primer mix. A template-switch 5' adaptor carrying 12 random nucleotides introduced a unique molecular identifier onto each TCR beta cDNA molecule. Each sample yielded at least 2.5 million CDR3-containing paired-end reads. The Mint cDNA synthesis kit, primed by a TRBC-specific oligonucleotide, was used to synthesize first-strand cDNA from all RNA. After uracil-DNA glycosylase treatment, a first 18-cycle PCR used universal primers M1SS and BC2_uni_R on all cDNA. As for the original processing: Each sample was normalized by randomly selecting 1 million high-quality reads, each carrying a distinct molecular identifier. Instead of being binned into consensus sequences, reads that shared molecular identifiers were thrown out. CDR3 identification, clonotype clustering and error correction used MiTCR with a Q25 quality threshold and the strictest error-elimination algorithm. Lower-bound total TCR beta diversity was estimated with a nonparametric unseen species model using Euler transformation. TCRdb handled the public reads itself, with Q25 trimming in fastp and clone calling in MiXCR, and kept productive beta chains. Rows with a matching CDR3 protein are joined into one entry that keeps the most common DNA and genes. The V and J calls here are based on TCRdb, not the publication. In all, the sample holds some 940,000 distinct CDR3 sequences, and about 28% of those were seen once. The top ten clonotypes cover roughly a tenth of the sample.

This entry is derived from a study of blood T cells in healthy people across ages (dated by TCRdb to between 2014 and 2017). About the study as a whole: Template switching captured roughly one uniquely barcoded TCR beta cDNA molecule per two T cells in model experiments. Using deep sequencing normalized with unique cDNA molecular identifiers, the study measured how TCR beta repertoire diversity changes with age. Two additional independent replicas of 1 million unique cDNA reads from the same blood draw were analyzed for two donors (one aged 18 to 30 and one aged 80 or older). Donors were grouped into four age groups: young (average roughly 15 years), middle-aged (roughly 40), aged (around 60) and long-lived (around 82).

The CDR3 contains 12 residues, cysteine and phenylalanine counted. Just CDR3 DNA is preserved here, 36 bases in frame from base 1. The junction carries 9 bases between V and J, which are trimmed by 5 bases and 5 bases respectively. The germline V gene encodes CDR1 LNHNV and CDR2 YYDKDF (reference sequence). Paper-wide results and their limitations: Because the CMV infection status of the donors was unknown, age-related changes in expanded clonotypes may potentially have been confounded. Because profiling used bulk unsorted PBMCs, naive and antigen-experienced compartments could not be compared conclusively. Compared with the aged group, more naive CD4+ T cells, fewer expanded clones and increased TCR diversity were shown by the long-lived group, suggesting age selection. As age increased, observed TCR beta diversity per million T cells dropped in a roughly linear way, and a significant reduction was already evident by age 40. Estimates of total diversity from one million sequenced T cells were regarded as lower bounds and underestimates. The percentage of naive T cells measured by flow cytometry correlated strongly with observed TCR beta diversity.

Donors were approximately 42 systemically healthy Caucasian individuals from Russia aged roughly 6 to 100 years. Ten milliliters of peripheral blood were drawn from each donor into EDTA-treated Vacutainer tubes. Ficoll-Paque density-gradient centrifugation was used to isolate PBMCs, with at least 6.5 million per sample. Trizol reagent was used to extract total RNA from PBMCs, with at least 5.5 micrograms per sample. For every donor, flow cytometry on a PBMC aliquot measured the percentage of naive CD45RAhigh/CD27high T cells. The same specimen was also included in a second study, on T cells of mothers and their children. According to the second study: Donors were nine systemically healthy Caucasian individuals: three mothers and their six children. cDNA synthesis used all of the extracted RNA, with 1.5 ug of RNA in each 15 ul reaction. Sample barcodes and 2-4 random nucleotides were added via the M1S primer in the second PCR. Over 8 million TCR beta CDR3 reads came from each mother, compared with around 3 million reads from each child. Thymic selection shapes the output of TCR recombination in a similar way in related and unrelated pairs, and inherited differences have a minor effect. Normalized repertoire overlap in related mother-child pairs was always slightly higher than in unrelated mother-child pairs, but the difference was never significant. No persistent microchimeric T cell clones were detected, at a sensitivity of approximately 100 clones per million clonotypes. The study used deep NGS to compare TCR beta repertoires of mothers and children, seeking features distinguishing related mother-child pairs from unrelated individuals. On average, the children were roughly 10 +/- 4 years old, while the mothers were 40 +/- 4 years old. After adapter ligation was performed with NEBNext reagents, the libraries were sequenced on an Illumina HiSeq 2000 with 100+100 nt paired-end reads. To prevent cross-contamination, the mother and child libraries were prepared one month apart and sequenced in separate runs. For each donor, between about 450,000 and 2,300,000 distinct TCR beta clonotypes were identified. Naive TCR beta clonotypes were estimated from low-frequency clonotypes matched to each donor's FACS-determined naive share, without sorting.

The receptor comes from a woman between 35 and 50 years old in good health. The sequenced sample was blood. The sequence links TRBV15 to TRBJ1-1; no D gene can be assigned with confidence. This receptor has the CDR3 CATSSMRTEAFF. In nucleotides, the sequence is TGTGCCACCAGCTCCATGAGGACTGAAGCTTTCTTT.